This paragraph covers one TCR beta chain sequence. As yet, its antigen is unknown. This specimen comes from a study of cytomegalovirus exposure and HLA in healthy donors. The wider study: An earlier analysis found roughly 100 million unique TCR beta sequences from approximately 200 million T cells.

General study points: Researchers counted over 150 TCR beta chains as cytomegalovirus-associated. Presence/absence analyses rested on an assumption that sequencing depth was roughly uniform across donors. Analyzed later, most CMV-associated TCR beta chains appeared HLA-restricted.

Primers: 60 Vbeta forward and 13 Jbeta reverse. Using immunoSEQ multiplex PCR, the repertoire was profiled, and TCRdb retains in-frame clones only, with some absent. The sample holds 85,000 to 100,000 clones, about 85% seen once. Germline V gene lookup returns CDR1 SGHDT and CDR2 YYEEEE. This CDR3 has 13 amino acids. Trimming removed 3 bases at V and 6 bases at J, with 10 bases between. This TCR derives from a female donor in good health and CMV-seropositive. Sequencing input: PBMCs. The chain employs TRBV5-6 and TRBJ2-1, with D perhaps matching TRBD2 (6 bases). CDR3 sequence reads: CASSWRAVNEQFF. CDR3 DNA sequence: TGTGCCAGCAGCTGGAGGGCGGTCAATGAGCAGTTCTTC.